This T cell receptor beta chain was identified during a study of T cell repertoires in cytomegalovirus infection. Turning to the study itself: Public signatures in TCR beta pointed to CMV infection and matching HLA type.

TCRdb re-called the reads through MiXCR, storing one row per CDR3 protein. The sample lists fewer than 700,000 distinct CDR3 sequences; roughly 24% were seen once. This clonotype was counted between two and nine times. Its antigen is not known. Study observations and caveats: HLA-C-restricted CMV clonotypes gave the most frequent clonotype in two of eight donors. The study identified carriers of CMV plus the relevant HLA from cumulative public TCR beta family frequency.

The CDR3 contains 16 residues. The V segment lost 7 bases and the J segment 1 base; nucleotides outside the gene matches: 11. The germline V gene encodes CDR1 LNHDA and CDR2 SQIVND (reference sequence). The TCR comes from a human donor in good health (CMV status not recorded). Some clones in this sample may be carry-over from other donors' samples. This rearrangement joins TRBV19 to TRBJ1-1; 8 bases fit TRBD1. The sequenced material came from CD8+ T cells from PBMCs. The CDR3 here is CASNYGQGYWNTEAFF. CDR3 coding DNA: TGTGCCAGTAATTATGGACAGGGATATTGGAACACTGAAGCTTTCTTT.